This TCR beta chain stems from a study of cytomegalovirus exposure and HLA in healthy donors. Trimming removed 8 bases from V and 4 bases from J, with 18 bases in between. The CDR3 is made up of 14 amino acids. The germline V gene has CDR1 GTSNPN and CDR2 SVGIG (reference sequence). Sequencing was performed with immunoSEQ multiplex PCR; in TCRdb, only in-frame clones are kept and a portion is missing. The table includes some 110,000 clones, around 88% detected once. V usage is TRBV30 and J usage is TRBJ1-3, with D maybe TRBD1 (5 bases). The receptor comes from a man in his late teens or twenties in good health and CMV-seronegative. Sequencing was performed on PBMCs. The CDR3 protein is CAQVTGGIGNTIYF. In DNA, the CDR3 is TGTGCCCAAGTTACCGGGGGGATAGGAAACACCATATATTTT.